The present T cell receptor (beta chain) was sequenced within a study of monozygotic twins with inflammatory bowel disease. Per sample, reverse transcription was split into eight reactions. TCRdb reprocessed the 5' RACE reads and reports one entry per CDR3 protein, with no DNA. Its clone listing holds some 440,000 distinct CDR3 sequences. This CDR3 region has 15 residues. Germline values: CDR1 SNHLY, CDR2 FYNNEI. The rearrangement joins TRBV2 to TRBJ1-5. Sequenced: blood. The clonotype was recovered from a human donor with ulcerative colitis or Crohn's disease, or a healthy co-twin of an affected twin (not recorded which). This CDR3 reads CASSEGRQAGQPQHF.